Each of the 3 T cell receptor beta chains below was sequenced from the same sample in a study of blood T cell repertoires in COVID-19. The protocol was immunoSEQ multiplex PCR, while the TCRdb copy is restricted to in-frame clones and leaves out a portion. The table lists about 370,000 clones, about 89% of them singletons. Sequencing was carried out using peripheral blood. The receptors shown here come from a woman aged 25 to 39 with COVID-19, enrolled during active disease.

The chain carries TRBV18 and TRBJ2-7, with D perhaps matching TRBD1 (6 bases). CDR3 length equals 17 residues. Trimming cost V 0 bases and J 6 bases, with 21 bases left between them. Germline values: CDR1 KGHSH, CDR2 LQKENI. DNA of the CDR3: TGTGCCAGCTCACCACCGAAAGGACGGGCAAAAGGGGGCGAGCAGTACTTC. Translated: CASSPPKGRAKGGEQYF.

The genes are TRBV29-1 and TRBJ2-7, with 7 bases lining up with TRBD1. The junction had 4 bases not matched to a gene; V was cut back by 4 bases and J by 7 bases. CDR1 is SQVTM, CDR2 ANQGSEA, per germline. The CDR3 contains 11 residues. The CDR3 loop reads CSVGQGKEQYF. DNA for the CDR3: TGCAGCGTTGGACAGGGTAAGGAGCAGTACTTC.

The chain links TRBV3-1 (or the pseudogene TRBV3-2) to TRBJ2-1; 12 nucleotides align to TRBD2. Germline V lookup: CDR1 LGHDT, CDR2 YNNKEL (reference sequence). This CDR3 contains 17 residues. The trim removed 0 bases at V and 6 bases at J, leaving 6 bases unmatched. Here the CDR3 reads CASSQDPSGRAFNEQFF. Here the CDR3 DNA reads TGTGCCAGCAGCCAAGATCCTAGCGGGAGGGCCTTCAATGAGCAGTTCTTC.